A single TCR beta chain is shown here with its context. This clone was counted between two and nine times. Its target antigen remains unknown. There are no base qualities to consult, and no much larger clone falls within one base. These data come from a study of beta chain features in type 1 diabetes (dated by TCRdb to the late 2010s). Regarding the complete study: Mean age, gender distribution, total cell number and subset yield were not different between patients and healthy donors. The study compared TCRB repertoires of sorted circulating CD4+ T cell subsets between recently diagnosed type 1 diabetes patients and matched healthy donors. Naive and central memory subsets were obtained from all 30 or so donors, but regulatory and stem cell-like memory subsets were isolated from only 8 patients and 8 healthy donors. A total of about 100 million sorted cells were examined across all samples, and RNA yield correlated strongly with the number of cells per subset. Paper-wide results and their limitations: PCR may preferentially amplify shorter templates, but because patient and control samples were amplified and corrected together, any resulting skew would affect both groups equally. HLA sub-analyses involved small numbers of individuals, so any influence of HLA type on TCRB rearrangement remained unresolved. Sequencing cDNA rather than genomic DNA could over-represent highly expressing activated cells, although activation and CD3 levels did not differ between groups. In all four CD4+ subsets, TCRB CDR3 length was moderately but significantly shorter in type 1 diabetes patients. At VDJ recombination sites, type 1 diabetes patients had fewer insertions and more deleted nucleotides, which implies abnormalities in thymic rearrangement. The naive, central memory and regulatory TCRB repertoires appeared to resemble one another more closely among patients than among healthy donors.

From the cysteine through the phenylalanine, the CDR3 covers 12 amino acids. The DNA shown is the 36-base CDR3, in frame from base 1. Trimming costs V 2 bases and J 6 bases, and their ends lie 6 bases apart. CDR1 and CDR2, per the germline V gene, are MDHEN and SYDVKM. The entire isolated RNA was reverse transcribed using the High Capacity cDNA Reverse Transcription Kit, and thus expressed TCRB transcripts were sequenced. Deep immunoSEQ sequencing was performed on naive, central memory and regulatory T cell samples, with an average of around 3.5 million total reads per sample. Sorted cells were lysed in RLT buffer and RNA was extracted with DNase-treated RNeasy Micro or Mini kits, depending on cell number. Each cell subset was processed separately to prevent cross-contamination, with patient and healthy donor samples processed together. The immunoSEQ multiplex PCR was used to amplify TCRB sequences from cDNA, yielding 87-bp fragments that span the CDR3 region. Amplicons were sequenced on the Illumina HiSeq platform. The paper's data handling went like this. Synthetic template baselines were used to correct PCR bias computationally, reads within Hamming distance 2 were collapsed, and singletons that could not be merged were discarded. Reads were aligned against IMGT so that V, D and J genes, CDR3 length and insertions or deletions at six rearrangement sites could be assigned. Within each subset, clonotype counts were normalized to the number of sorted cells before true diversity and Gini coefficients were calculated with the tcR R package. The overlap coefficient, calculated on TCRB nucleotide sequences, was used to measure repertoire sharing. TCRdb mirrors the immuneACCESS table, restricted to in-frame sequences. Some clones are absent from its copies; in checked studies, under half trace to an unresolved V gene, and the reason for the others is unknown. The V and J calls and clone size are taken from that table; D and trimming were inferred from the DNA. Recorded for this sample are 150,000 to 170,000 clones; approximately 8.1% of them occurred a single time. The top ten constitute 0.65% of the sample.

From each donor, a single peripheral blood sample of 100 to 150 mL on average was drawn into heparinised tubes. Naive, central memory, regulatory and stem cell-like memory CD4+ T cells were sorted on a BD FACSAria II using a panel including CD45RO, CCR7, CD25, CD127, CD95 and CD27. Purity was above 95% for every sorted population. PBMCs were isolated right away by Lymphoprep density gradient centrifugation and were stained directly, without culture. So that batch effects would be minimized, each experiment stained and sorted samples in pairs, pairing one healthy donor with one patient. The origin of this receptor is a man aged 18 to 29 in good health. The rearranged chain carries TRBV28 and TRBJ2-3; the D gene lacks a confident call. The sequenced sample was central memory CD4+ T cells from blood. The CDR3 reads as follows: CASSLARDTQYF. The DNA reads as follows: TGTGCCAGCAGTTTAGCCAGGGATACGCAGTATTTT. Full variable domain (CDR3 extended with the reference TRBV28 and TRBJ2-3 proteins): DVKVTQSSRYLVKRTGEKVFLECVQDMDHENMFWYRQDPGLGLRLIYFSYDVKMKEKGDIPEGYSVSREKKERFSLILESASTNQTSMYLCASSLARDTQYFGPGTRLTVL.